These 23 T cell receptor beta chains were sequenced from one sample in a study of sequential checkpoint blockade in melanoma. Clones were sequenced by immunoSEQ multiplex PCR, and TCRdb holds only the in-frame ones, with some missing. The sample lists approximately 4,700 clones; about 73% were seen once. Treatment indicated: randomized to nivolumab then ipilimumab (arm A) or the reverse (arm B). Sequences were derived from CD8+ T cells sorted from blood (inferred from file names), sampled from a patient given nivolumab and ipilimumab in sequence. Receptors originate from a human donor with melanoma.

This clone was recorded a few times. The chain combines TRBV7-3 with TRBJ2-7; the D is unclear. CDR3 size: 13 residues. V lost 2 bases to trimming and J lost 5 bases, with 10 bases between them. Germline V lookup: CDR1 SGHTA, CDR2 FQGTGA. The CDR3 coding sequence is TGTGCCAGCAGCTTAGAAGGTGCGGACGAGCAGTACTTC. Encoded protein: CASSLEGADEQYF.

V and J are TRBV29-1 and TRBJ2-3; D remains unclear. The CDR3 runs 11 residues. From germline, CDR1 is SQVTM and CDR2 ANQGSEA. Trimming took 7 bases from V and 3 from J, leaving 8 bases between them. DNA of the CDR3: TGCAGCGGAAGGAGAACAGATACGCAGTATTTT. Its translation is CSGRRTDTQYF.

CDR3 in amino acids: CASSSRLAGVWEQYF. Here the CDR3 DNA reads TGTGCCAGCAGCTCACGACTAGCGGGAGTTTGGGAGCAGTACTTC. The rearrangement uses TRBV7-6 and TRBJ2-7, with 12 bases fitting TRBD2. Per germline, CDR1 SGHVS and CDR2 FNYEAQ. V dropped 4 bases and J dropped 7; count of bases not matched to a gene: 8. The CDR3 contains 15 residues.

In its sample, this clone was seen once. A junction end diverges from the germline sequence, so it may reflect a read error. The chain combines TRBV11-2 with TRBJ1-2; D uncertain. CDR1 is SGHAT and CDR2 is FQNNGV in the germline V gene. This CDR3 is 14 amino acids long. CDR3 protein: CASNLDPANYGYTF. The CDR3 DNA sequence: TGTGCCAGCAACTTAGATCCCGCTAACTATGGCTACACCTTC.

V gene TRBV4-1 combines with J gene TRBJ2-3, with 7 bases aligning to TRBD2. J lost 1 base, V lost 0 bases, and 7 bases had no gene match. Germline V gene lookup returns CDR1 MGHRA and CDR2 YSYEKL. The length of the CDR3 is 17 residues. CDR3 bases: TGCGCCAGCAGCCAAGATGTGACGGGAGGAGGCACAGATACGCAGTATTTT. Protein: CASSQDVTGGGTDTQYF.

The J gene is TRBJ2-7, the V gene TRBV28, with 8 bases aligning to TRBD1. CDR1 and CDR2 from the germline V gene are MDHEN and SYDVKM. V lost 2 bases to trimming and J lost 7 bases; unmatched junction nucleotides: 10. CDR3 length: 15 residues. The CDR3 here is CASSLLRQGASEQYF. The CDR3 DNA reads as TGTGCCAGCAGTTTACTCAGGCAGGGGGCAAGTGAGCAGTACTTC.

This clone turned up a few times. The CDR3 here is CASSPGLAGPGTQYF. The CDR3, as DNA: TGTGCCAGCAGTCCGGGACTAGCGGGTCCGGGGACCCAGTACTTC. The chain combines TRBV27 with TRBJ2-5; 12 nucleotides agree with TRBD2. V dropped 5 bases and J dropped 7; count of bases not matched to a gene: 8. Germline values: CDR1 MNHEY, CDR2 SMNVEV (reference sequence). This CDR3 comprises 15 residues.

V and J are TRBV13 and TRBJ1-2; the match to TRBD1 covers 9 bases. The CDR3 has 15 amino acids. Germline loops: CDR1 PRHDT, CDR2 FYEKMQ (reference sequence). The ends lost 1 base at V and 6 bases at J; junction bases unmatched: 6. Here the CDR3 DNA reads TGTGCCAGCAGCTTAGTCCGGGACAGGGTGAATGGCTACACCTTC. Amino acids: CASSLVRDRVNGYTF.

This chain connects TRBV19 to TRBJ2-1; a weak D match, TRBD2 (5 bases). The CDR3 has 14 residues. Germline V lookup: CDR1 LNHDA, CDR2 SQIVND (reference sequence). V was shortened by 7 bases and J by 4 bases, with 14 bases between the two germline ends. The CDR3 nucleotides read TGTGCCAGTAATTCGGGAAACCTGTACAATGAGCAGTTCTTC. This gives the protein CASNSGNLYNEQFF.

The chain combines TRBV18 with TRBJ2-7; 12 bases map to TRBD2. The J segment lost 1 base and the V segment lost 6 bases, leaving 1 base of the junction unmatched. Germline V CDR1 and CDR2: KGHSH, LQKENI. The CDR3 sequence is 14 residues long. Written as DNA, the CDR3 is TGTGCCAGCTCGACTAGCGGGGGTTCCTACGAGCAGTACTTC. Encoded protein: CASSTSGGSYEQYF.

CDR3 in DNA: TGTGCCAGCAATCAGGTAGCGGGAGACCCGAACAATGAGCAGTTCTTC. It yields the protein CASNQVAGDPNNEQFF. J is TRBJ2-1 and V is TRBV27; 9 nucleotides line up with TRBD2. This CDR3 region has 16 residues. In germline, CDR1 is MNHEY, CDR2 SMNVEV (reference sequence). V dropped 7 bases and J dropped 5; count of bases not matched to a gene: 12.

The chain carries TRBV4-1 and TRBJ2-1, with 8 positions matching TRBD2. J lost 3 bases, V lost 0 bases, and 1 base had no gene match. Germline V lookup: CDR1 MGHRA, CDR2 YSYEKL. The CDR3 covers 15 residues. CDR3 amino acids: CASSQDTSGYNEQFF. CDR3 in DNA: TGCGCCAGCAGCCAAGACACTAGCGGCTACAATGAGCAGTTCTTC.

This clone was counted only a few times. The chain combines TRBV6-5 with TRBJ1-3, with 7 positions matching TRBD1. The germline CDR1 and CDR2 sequences are MNHEY and SVGAGI. CDR3 length: 15 amino acids. The V gene end was trimmed by 2 bases and the J gene end by 4 bases; junction bases not matched to a gene: 5. This chain's CDR3 is CASSYNTGVGNTIYF. DNA for the CDR3: TGTGCCAGCAGTTACAACACAGGGGTCGGAAACACCATATATTTT.

The rearrangement uses TRBV5-5 and TRBJ2-7, with TRBD2 identical over 12 bases. CDR3 length: 18 amino acids. The junction had 15 bases not matched to a gene; V was cut back by 4 bases and J by 4 bases. CDR1 is SGHKS, CDR2 YYEKEE, per germline (reference sequence). CDR3 sequence reads: CASSALGLAGKGTYEQYF. For the CDR3, the DNA is TGTGCCAGCAGCGCCCTTGGACTAGCGGGGAAAGGGACTTACGAGCAGTACTTC.

V and J are TRBV27 and TRBJ1-3; no firm D call. The CDR3 totals 15 residues. Trimming shortened V by 7 bases and J by 1 base, and 14 bases separated the two germline ends. CDR1 is MNHEY, CDR2 SMNVEV, per germline (reference sequence). Written as DNA, the CDR3 is TGTGCCAGCAAGGTGGCAGGCTTATCTGGAAACACCATATATTTT. Amino acid sequence: CASKVAGLSGNTIYF.

The chain links TRBV11-1 to TRBJ2-7; 9 positions match TRBD1. The V gene end was trimmed by 3 bases and the J gene end by 2 bases; junction bases not matched to a gene: 8. Germline CDR1 reads SGHAT; CDR2 reads FQDESV (reference sequence). This CDR3 contains 16 residues. The CDR3 DNA reads as TGTGCCAGCAGCTTTCACCCGGGACAGGGAACCTACGAGCAGTACTTC. Protein: CASSFHPGQGTYEQYF.

This clone was counted a single time. The CDR3 DNA is TGTGCCAGCAGCCCCGGGAGGGGACGAACTGAAGCTTTCTTT. Translated: CASSPGRGRTEAFF. The rearrangement joins TRBV28 to TRBJ1-1, with TRBD1 as a possible D gene (5 bases). The CDR3 is 14 residues long. V shed 6 bases and J shed 5 bases, with 16 bases lying between them. The germline V gene has CDR1 MDHEN and CDR2 SYDVKM.

The chain recombines TRBV6-5 with TRBJ1-5; TRBD1 matches 7 bases. Germline V gene data show CDR1 as MNHEY and CDR2 as SVGAGI. CDR3 length equals 15 residues. After removal of 6 bases from V and 4 bases from J, the junction contained 9 bases not matched to a gene. CDR3 sequence: CASRQTTGLNQPQHF. The CDR3 DNA sequence: TGTGCCAGCAGACAGACGACAGGGCTGAATCAGCCCCAGCATTTT.

V and J are TRBV6-6 and TRBJ2-2; perhaps TRBD1 as D (6 bases). V gave up 4 bases and J gave up 3 bases, with 9 bases separating them. The CDR3 sequence is 14 residues long. Looked up from germline, CDR1 is MNHNY and CDR2 is SVGAGI (reference sequence). CDR3 nucleotides: TGTGCCAGCAGTTTTTCAGGGGACACCGGGGAGCTGTTTTTT. Protein: CASSFSGDTGELFF.

The genes are TRBV7-9 and TRBJ1-1, with a possible D match to TRBD1 (6 bases). Trimming stripped 1 base from V and 5 bases from J, with 11 bases between. Germline V gene data show CDR1 as SEHNR and CDR2 as FQNEAQ (reference sequence). The CDR3 is 14 residues long. DNA for the CDR3: TGTGCCAGCAGCTTAGAGGGGGTTAGTACTGAAGCTTTCTTT. Its protein product is CASSLEGVSTEAFF.

The V and J genes are TRBV9 and TRBJ2-5; 7 positions match TRBD2. The end of the DNA is better explained by TRBJ2-7, so the J call may be wrong. This CDR3 contains 15 residues. Germline CDR1 SGDLS, CDR2 YYNGEE. The DNA for the CDR3 is TGTGCCAGCAGCGTAGGAGGCAGCGGGGCCTACGAGCAGTACTTC. It specifies CASSVGGSGAYEQYF.

The genes are TRBV15 and TRBJ2-7; 10 bases fit TRBD1. Germline V CDR1 and CDR2: LNHNV, YYDKDF (reference sequence). The CDR3 spans 15 residues. J lost 6 bases, V lost 3 bases, and 8 bases had no gene match. Written as DNA, the CDR3 is TGTGCCACCAGCAGGCCGGGACAGGGGTTCGGCGAGCAGTACTTC. Encoded protein: CATSRPGQGFGEQYF. The variable domain in full, completed from reference TRBV15 and TRBJ2-7, reads DAMVIQNPRYQVTQFGKPVTLSCSQTLNHNVMYWYQQKSSQAPKLLFHYYDKDFNNEADTPDNFQSRRPNTSFCFLDIRSPGLGDTAMYLCATSRPGQGFGEQYFGPGTRLTVT.

This chain connects TRBV4-1 to TRBJ2-1; 9 bases are a match to TRBD1. J lost 6 bases, V lost 2 bases, and 5 bases had no gene match. Germline V gene data show CDR1 as MGHRA and CDR2 as YSYEKL. This CDR3 has 15 residues. The CDR3 nucleotides read TGCGCCAGCAGCCAATCCGTGACAGGGGGCAATGAGCAGTTCTTC. Amino acid sequence: CASSQSVTGGNEQFF.